Presented here are 25 T cell receptor beta chains from one specimen sequenced in a study of blood T cells in healthy people across ages. A second 7 to 11 cycle PCR used barcoded and J-beta primers. Each CDR3 protein gets one entry after TCRdb re-called the 5' RACE reads with MiXCR. The sample consists of roughly 1,800,000 distinct CDR3 sequences, about 50% of them appearing once. The sample consisted of blood. Receptor source: a woman aged 40-49 years in good health.

The chain recombines TRBV9 with TRBJ1-2; 9 bases match TRBD1. Germline CDR1 reads SGDLS; CDR2 reads YYNGEE. This CDR3 is 16 amino acids long. V shed 0 bases, J shed 4 bases, and the junction held 7 bases outside the gene matches. CDR3 sequence (DNA): TGTGCCAGCAGCGTAGCCAGGGACAGGGCTTTCTATGGCTACACCTTC. Amino acid sequence: CASSVARDRAFYGYTF.

With respect to this clonotype: A junction end diverges from the germline sequence, so it may reflect a read error. The rearrangement joins TRBV12-3 or TRBV12-4 to TRBJ2-1, with D possibly matching TRBD2 (5 bases). The CDR3 runs to 13 residues. The CDR3 DNA reads as TGCGCCAGCAGCTTGCGGGTTAACAATGAGCAGTTCTTC. It specifies CASSLRVNNEQFF.

This rearrangement joins TRBV15 to TRBJ1-3; D is unresolved. Germline CDR1 reads LNHNV; CDR2 reads YYDKDF (reference sequence). This CDR3 contains 14 residues. Trimming pared 5 bases from V and 2 bases from J, leaving 10 bases between. Here the CDR3 DNA reads TGTGCCACCAGCCCAACAATGGCTGGAAACACCATATATTTT. This encodes CATSPTMAGNTIYF.

The chain links TRBV5-4 to TRBJ2-7; 7 nucleotides match TRBD1. The CDR3 runs 13 residues. Germline lookup yields CDR1 SGHNT and CDR2 YYREEE (reference sequence). J gave up 3 bases and V 4 bases, and 4 bases lay outside the gene matches. The CDR3 bases are TGTGCCAGCAGCCCAGGGGGAATCTACGAGCAGTACTTC. Amino acid sequence: CASSPGGIYEQYF.

The rearrangement uses TRBV6-5 and TRBJ1-2; 10 bases fit TRBD1. V was clipped by 2 bases and J by 8 bases; unmatched bases: 8. The CDR3 loop spans 15 amino acids. The germline V gene encodes CDR1 MNHEY and CDR2 SVGAGI. CDR3 loop: CASSYGDRGVRGYTF. CDR3 in DNA: TGTGCCAGCAGTTACGGGGACAGGGGAGTGAGGGGCTACACCTTC.

The rearrangement joins TRBV7-2 to TRBJ2-3; a weak D match, TRBD2 (5 bases). There are 17 residues in the CDR3. The V and J ends lost 6 bases and 4 bases respectively, with 23 bases between them. The germline V gene encodes CDR1 SGHTA and CDR2 FQGNSA. The CDR3 DNA sequence: TGTGCCAGCAGTATGACTAACCGGTTCCGGAGAGCAGATACGCAGTATTTT. This codes for CASSMTNRFRRADTQYF.

To note about this clonotype: Germline and junction disagree at one end, which may indicate a read error. The CDR3 reads CASSIDTAGGAAQYF. CDR3 DNA: TGTGCCAGCAGTATAGATACGGCAGGGGGCGCCGCGCAGTACTTC. J is TRBJ2-4 and V is TRBV19, with 8 bases lining up with TRBD1. The length of the CDR3 is 15 residues. Germline V gene lookup returns CDR1 LNHDA and CDR2 SQIVND (reference sequence).

In its sample, this clonotype was seen many times. This chain uses TRBV7-2 with TRBJ2-7; weak D call: TRBD2 (5 bases). Germline-derived CDR1 and CDR2 are SGHTA and FQGNSA. CDR3 length: 12 amino acids. V was shortened by 6 bases and J by 3 bases, with 9 bases between the two germline ends. CDR3 sequence (DNA): TGTGCCAGCAGAACCGGGAACTACGAGCAGTACTTC. Protein: CASRTGNYEQYF.

V and J are TRBV15 and TRBJ2-1, with 9 bases matching TRBD1. The germline CDR1 and CDR2 sequences are LNHNV and YYDKDF (reference sequence). The CDR3 has 15 residues. Trimming cost V 5 bases and J 4 bases; bases outside gene matches: 6. The CDR3 protein is CATSRLGTGYNEQFF. In DNA, the CDR3 is TGTGCCACCAGCCGACTAGGGACAGGGTACAATGAGCAGTTCTTC. The full variable domain, with the rest looked up from reference TRBV15 and TRBJ2-1, is DAMVIQNPRYQVTQFGKPVTLSCSQTLNHNVMYWYQQKSSQAPKLLFHYYDKDFNNEADTPDNFQSRRPNTSFCFLDIRSPGLGDTAMYLCATSRLGTGYNEQFFGPGTRLTVL.

This clonotype showed up just a few times. This chain uses TRBV6-6 with TRBJ2-3, with D maybe TRBD2 (6 bases). Looked up from germline, CDR1 is MNHNY and CDR2 is SVGAGI (reference sequence). This CDR3 is 17 amino acids long. V was cut by 6 bases and J by 2 bases, with 21 bases left in between. As DNA, the CDR3 is TGTGCCAGCAGCCGACCCGGGGTAGCGGACCACACAGATACGCAGTATTTT. It specifies CASSRPGVADHTDTQYF.

V and J are TRBV5-1 and TRBJ2-1, with a weak D call TRBD1 (6 bases). Germline values: CDR1 SGHRS, CDR2 YFSETQ. The V end was cut by 3 bases, the J end by 13 bases, with 20 bases between. The CDR3 is 14 residues long. In DNA, the CDR3 is TGCGCCAGCAGCTCGACGTTGGGTCAGGGACATCAGTTCTTC. It encodes CASSSTLGQGHQFF. Variable domain in full (rest from reference TRBV5-1 and TRBJ2-1): KAGVTQTPRYLIKTRGQQVTLSCSPISGHRSVSWYQQTPGQGLQFLFEYFSETQRNKGNFPGRFSGRQFSNSRSEMNVSTLELGDSALYLCASSSTLGQGHQFFGPGTRLTVL.

V is TRBV7-9 and J is TRBJ1-2; no reliable D call. Germline-derived CDR1 and CDR2 are SEHNR and FQNEAQ (reference sequence). The CDR3 has 12 residues. The V end was cut by 2 bases, the J end by 6 bases, with 7 bases between. CDR3 loop: CASSLQSDGYTF. The CDR3 DNA reads TGTGCCAGCAGCTTACAAAGTGATGGCTACACCTTC. The complete variable domain, with remaining parts taken from reference TRBV7-9 and TRBJ1-2, reads DTGVSQNPRHKITKRGQNVTFRCDPISEHNRLYWYRQTLGQGPEFLTYFQNEAQLEKSRLLSDRFSAERPKGSFSTLEIQRTEQGDSAMYLCASSLQSDGYTFGSGTRLTVV.

This clonotype was seen more than once but under ten times. The chain joins TRBV12-3 or TRBV12-4 to TRBJ1-2; 12 positions match TRBD1. V lost 5 bases, J lost 5 bases, and 6 bases stayed unmatched. The CDR3 sequence is 15 residues long. The CDR3 region has the DNA TGTGCCAGCAGTCCAGGGACAGGGGGCCGGTATGGCTACACCTTC. This codes for CASSPGTGGRYGYTF.

This clonotype was detected only a few times. In nucleotides, the CDR3 is TGCAGCGGAGAGACAGGTGGGGCGTACAATGAGCAGTTCTTC. The encoded protein is CSGETGGAYNEQFF. The chain has TRBV29-1 and TRBJ2-1; D possibly corresponds to TRBD1 (6 bases). This CDR3 comprises 14 residues. CDR1 and CDR2 from the germline V gene are SQVTM and ANQGSEA. The V gene lost 7 bases and the J gene lost 4 bases, with 17 bases spanning the gap.

The gene calls are TRBV20-1 and TRBJ2-6; a possible D gene is TRBD2 (5 bases). V lost 3 bases and J 5 bases, leaving 17 bases between the germline ends. Germline V lookup: CDR1 DFQATT, CDR2 SNEGSKA (reference sequence). The CDR3 contains 16 residues. This chain's CDR3 is CSARRLKTNRANVLTF. CDR3 nucleotides: TGCAGTGCTAGGAGGTTGAAGACTAATAGGGCCAACGTCCTGACTTTC.

The chain recombines TRBV6-2 or TRBV6-3 with TRBJ2-5, with D possibly TRBD1 on 5 matching bases. Trimming cost V 0 bases and J 11 bases, with 28 bases left between them. This CDR3 region has 18 residues. Germline V gene lookup returns CDR1 MNHEY and CDR2 SVGEGT. This chain's CDR3 is CASSYSMKGSYHLDEQYF. For the CDR3, the DNA is TGTGCCAGCAGTTACTCGATGAAGGGGTCATACCATTTGGATGAGCAGTACTTC.

This clonotype has just a few counts. This chain joins TRBV29-1 and TRBJ2-3; 7 positions match TRBD1. V lost 4 bases to trimming and J lost 4 bases; unmatched junction nucleotides: 5. Germline lookup yields CDR1 SQVTM and CDR2 ANQGSEA. The CDR3 is 13 residues long. CDR3 protein: CSVVRGRADTQYF. CDR3 DNA: TGCAGCGTTGTAAGGGGGCGCGCAGATACGCAGTATTTT.

The chain combines TRBV10-3 with TRBJ1-5; D call uncertain. The length of the CDR3 is 13 residues. Between the trimmed V and J ends, which lost 6 bases and 2 bases, there was a span of 8 bases. Germline V gene lookup returns CDR1 ENHRY and CDR2 SYGVKD. The CDR3 nucleotides read TGTGCCATCAGCCCGGACGGCAATCAGCCCCAGCATTTT. This gives the protein CAISPDGNQPQHF.

The chain links TRBV20-1 to TRBJ2-7; 7 bases are shared with TRBD1. The CDR3 loop spans 14 amino acids. Per germline, CDR1 DFQATT and CDR2 SNEGSKA (reference sequence). Losses at the gene ends were 5 bases for V and 3 bases for J; bases not matched to a gene: 10. The CDR3 DNA is TGCAGTGCTGGATTGTACAGGGGCCTCTACGAGCAGTACTTC. The encoded protein is CSAGLYRGLYEQYF.

This clonotype showed up just a few times. The chain joins TRBV20-1 to TRBJ2-1; 7 nucleotides align to TRBD2. Germline V gene lookup returns CDR1 DFQATT and CDR2 SNEGSKA (reference sequence). This CDR3 comprises 15 residues. With 4 bases clipped from V and 8 bases from J, the junction kept 14 bases outside the gene matches. The chain's CDR3 is CSAMAGVGRFYEQFF. DNA of the CDR3: TGCAGTGCTATGGCGGGAGTGGGAAGGTTTTATGAGCAGTTCTTC.

This clonotype was observed a handful of times. The chain is built from TRBV4-2 and TRBJ2-3; D gene uncertain. V was shortened by 1 base and J by 3 bases, with 11 bases between the two germline ends. The CDR3 extends over 15 amino acids. The germline V gene encodes CDR1 LGHNA and CDR2 YNFKEQ. The CDR3: CASSQVTVVTDTQYF. The CDR3 DNA reads as TGTGCCAGCAGCCAAGTAACCGTGGTTACAGATACGCAGTATTTT.

This clonotype was seen only a few times. The junction shows a germline mismatch at one end, possibly a read error. The V call is TRBV4-2, the J call TRBJ2-7, with TRBD2 matching over 10 bases. This CDR3 spans 18 amino acids. CDR1 LGHNA and CDR2 YNFKEQ come from the germline V gene. CDR3 DNA sequence: TGTGCCAGCAGCGAAGAACCTAGCGGGGGCCTTTTGGGTTACGAGCAGTACTTC. Protein sequence: CASSEEPSGGLLGYEQYF.

This chain uses TRBV20-1 with TRBJ2-5; D uncertain. From germline, CDR1 is DFQATT and CDR2 SNEGSKA (reference sequence). CDR3 length: 14 amino acids. Trimming left V 1 base short and J 2 bases short, with 11 bases between. The CDR3 bases are TGCAGTGCTAGAGGCAGCCTTCAGCAAGAGACCCAGTACTTC. Amino acids: CSARGSLQQETQYF.

This sequence joins TRBV20-1 and TRBJ1-1, with D possibly being TRBD1 (6 bases). Trimming took off 6 bases at V and 4 bases at J, with 15 bases between the two ends. Germline CDR1 reads DFQATT; CDR2 reads SNEGSKA (reference sequence). This CDR3 comprises 13 residues. CDR3 sequence: CSARDTRGTEAFF. CDR3 bases: TGCAGTGCGCGGGACACCCGGGGCACTGAAGCTTTCTTT.

The genes are TRBV25-1 and TRBJ2-1; D is unclear. Germline CDR1 MGHDK, CDR2 SYGVNS. The CDR3 length is 15 residues. V was clipped by 2 bases and J by 0 bases, with 8 bases between them. For the CDR3, the DNA is TGTGCCAGCAGTGAAATCTCGAGCTCCTACAATGAGCAGTTCTTC. Its protein is CASSEISSSYNEQFF.